This TCR beta chain was recorded in a study of T-cell reconstitution after alpha-beta-depleted transplantation in children. For TCRbeta, the library was prepared with unique molecular identifiers. In TCRdb, the PCR reads were re-called with MiXCR into one record per CDR3 protein. The sample shows approximately 490,000 distinct CDR3 sequences, around 13% of them seen only once. Many counts were recorded for this clonotype. This sample comprised PBMCs from the stem cell graft donor, obtained from the stem cell graft. The origin of this receptor is a human donor who donated a stem cell graft to a child with combined immunodeficiency.

DNA for the CDR3: TGTGCCAGCAGAAGGGGGCGCGAGACCCAGTACTTC. Its protein is CASRRGRETQYF. V is TRBV12-3 or TRBV12-4 and J is TRBJ2-5; 7 bases line up with TRBD1. The V segment lost 6 bases and the J segment 5 bases; nucleotides outside the gene matches: 3. The CDR3 totals 12 residues.